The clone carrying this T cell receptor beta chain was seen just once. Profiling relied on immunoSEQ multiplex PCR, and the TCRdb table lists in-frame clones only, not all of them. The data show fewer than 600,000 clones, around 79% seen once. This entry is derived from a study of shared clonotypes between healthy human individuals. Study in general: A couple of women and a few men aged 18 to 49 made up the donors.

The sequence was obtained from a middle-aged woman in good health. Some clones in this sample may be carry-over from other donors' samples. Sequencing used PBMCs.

The CDR3, as DNA: TGTGCCAGCAGCGCCGGCCTAAGTGACCCTTTGGATACGCAGTATTTT. It yields the protein CASSAGLSDPLDTQYF. V is TRBV9 and J is TRBJ2-3; D ambiguous. CDR3 length: 16 amino acids. Germline-derived CDR1 and CDR2 are SGDLS and YYNGEE. V was pared by 3 bases and J by 6 bases, with 20 bases between.